One sample yielded the 12 T cell receptor beta chains listed below, sequenced in a study of T cells in tuberculosis. The data were produced by immunoSEQ multiplex PCR, yet TCRdb's version contains in-frame clones alone and is incomplete. Among roughly 92,000 clones listed, roughly 90% were seen once. Thawed, overnight-rested PBMC were stained with GMM-loaded CD1B tetramer, viability dye and anti-CD3, then sorted. The CD1B tetramers carried C32 glucose monomycolate purified from Rhodococcus equi. The source material was CD1b-GMM tetramer-negative cells sorted from PBMCs. The receptors were sampled from an adult woman with latent tuberculosis.

The chain combines TRBV19 with TRBJ2-1; TRBD2 agrees at 8 bases. The ends lost 8 bases at V and 7 bases at J; junction bases unmatched: 4. Germline V CDR1 and CDR2: LNHDA, SQIVND (reference sequence). The CDR3 loop spans 12 amino acids. CDR3 residues: CASGERGNEQFF. In DNA form, the CDR3 reads TGTGCCAGTGGGGAGCGGGGGAATGAGCAGTTCTTC.

The rearrangement joins TRBV7-2 to TRBJ2-1, with 12 positions matching TRBD2. This CDR3 contains 17 residues. Trimming cost V 3 bases and J 0 bases; bases outside gene matches: 3. Germline CDR1 is SGHTA and CDR2 is FQGNSA. In nucleotides, the CDR3 is TGTGCCAGCAGCTTCCGGACTAGCGGGACCTCCTACAATGAGCAGTTCTTC. Amino acids: CASSFRTSGTSYNEQFF.

The chain has TRBV5-6 and TRBJ1-6, with 10 bases aligning to TRBD1. The CDR3 covers 19 residues. With V trimmed by 4 bases and J by 2 bases, 12 bases remained unmatched. From germline, CDR1 is SGHDT and CDR2 YYEEEE. CDR3 coding DNA: TGTGCCAGCAGCCGACAGGGGGCGGTGTTGGTGGCCTATAATTCACCCCTCCACTTT. Amino acid sequence: CASSRQGAVLVAYNSPLHF.

The chain joins TRBV28 to TRBJ1-5; D possibly corresponds to TRBD1 (6 bases). The ends were cut back, 7 bases at V and 2 bases at J, with 12 bases in the middle. Germline V gene sequence: CDR1 MDHEN, CDR2 SYDVKM. This CDR3 is 14 amino acids long. CDR3 in DNA: TGTGCCAGCACCAGGGGCTGGGGCAATCAGCCCCAGCATTTT. Amino acid sequence: CASTRGWGNQPQHF.

V usage is TRBV10-2 and J usage is TRBJ1-3; D is undetermined. V lost 0 bases to trimming and J lost 1 base, with 7 bases between them. The CDR3 is made up of 15 amino acids. Germline CDR1 is WSHSY and CDR2 is SAAADI. CDR3 residues: CASSESGRSGNTIYF. CDR3 nucleotides: TGCGCCAGCAGTGAGTCTGGCCGATCTGGAAACACCATATATTTT.

This chain connects TRBV2 to TRBJ2-3; D not certain. Germline V gene data show CDR1 as SNHLY and CDR2 as FYNNEI. With 8 bases removed from V and 2 bases from J, the gap between germline ends came to 5 bases. The CDR3 is 11 amino acids. CDR3 sequence: CASLLTDTQYF. Written as DNA, the CDR3 is TGTGCCAGCTTACTCACAGATACGCAGTATTTT.

The V and J genes are TRBV7-9 and TRBJ2-7; D may be TRBD2 (6 bases). Germline CDR1 and CDR2: SEHNR and FQNEAQ (reference sequence). The CDR3 contains 14 residues. Trimming stripped 5 bases from V and 3 bases from J, with 14 bases between. The CDR3 here is CASSQIGTYYEQYF. The CDR3, as DNA: TGTGCCAGCAGCCAGATTGGGACTTACTACGAGCAGTACTTC.

The J gene is TRBJ1-2, the V gene TRBV5-1; TRBD1 matches at 9 bases. Germline V lookup: CDR1 SGHRS, CDR2 YFSETQ. This CDR3 region has 14 residues. V was pared by 4 bases and J by 8 bases, with 9 bases of the junction left unmatched. The CDR3 coding sequence is TGCGCCAGCAGCCAAACAGGGGGCGCGGGCGGCTACACCTTC. It codes for CASSQTGGAGGYTF.

The DNA for the CDR3 is TGTGCCAGTAACACAGGGCAGTCCACCGGGGAGCTGTTTTTT. It codes for CASNTGQSTGELFF. J is TRBJ2-2 and V is TRBV19, with TRBD1 as a possible D gene (6 bases). Trimming left V 7 bases short and J 4 bases short, with 13 bases between. The CDR3 loop spans 14 amino acids. CDR1 is LNHDA and CDR2 is SQIVND in the germline V gene (reference sequence).

The V gene is TRBV18, the J gene TRBJ1-1; 7 bases match TRBD1. The CDR3 has 14 amino acids. Germline V lookup: CDR1 KGHSH, CDR2 LQKENI. V was clipped by 1 base and J by 1 base; unmatched bases: 0. The CDR3 sequence is CASSPQGANTEAFF. CDR3 coding DNA: TGTGCCAGCTCACCACAGGGGGCGAACACTGAAGCTTTCTTT.

This chain uses TRBV4-1 with TRBJ1-1; tentative D call: TRBD1 (5 bases). Trimming pared 5 bases from V and 3 bases from J, leaving 16 bases between. CDR1 and CDR2 (germline): MGHRA, YSYEKL. This CDR3 contains 15 residues. CDR3 in amino acids: CASSTRQQGDTEAFF. The CDR3 DNA sequence: TGCGCCAGCAGCACCCGACAGCAAGGGGACACTGAAGCTTTCTTT.

This clone was counted a single time. V is TRBV28 and J is TRBJ1-6; 7 nucleotides agree with TRBD1. The length of the CDR3 is 14 residues. Germline V gene sequence: CDR1 MDHEN, CDR2 SYDVKM. Unmatched junction bases numbered 3, after V lost 5 bases and J lost 5 bases. CDR3 region: CASSPGQDNSPLHF. The CDR3 nucleotides read TGTGCCAGCAGTCCCGGACAGGATAATTCACCCCTCCACTTT.